This TCR beta chain was sequenced for a study of T-cell memory formation after mild COVID-19 (TCRdb year 2021). Regarding the complete study: TCR sequence clusters from the two donors were found to be largely donor specific. Two young, previously healthy adult volunteers, one female and one male, were included in the cohort. T-cell clones expanding and contracting after mild COVID-19 in a couple of donors were tracked by longitudinal TCRalpha and TCRbeta repertoire sequencing. Overall study outcomes, separate from this receptor: The detection of some responding clones in pre-infection memory suggests that pre-existing cross-reactive memory T cells joined the SARS-CoV-2 response. Clones contracting from day 15 to 85 had balanced CD4/CD8 phenotypes, while a second wave expanding from day 15 to 37 was biased towards CD4+. The study covered only a couple of mild cases, and larger cohorts including severe cases with pre-infection samples were considered necessary. SARS-CoV-2 specificity was not confirmed for the second-wave clones peaking on day 37. Contracting CD4+ clones were located mainly in the CM and EM memory subsets, whereas CD8+ clones were found to be enriched in EMRA.

The run used an Illumina NovaSeq 6000. TCRalpha and TCRbeta cDNA libraries were constructed by 5'RACE with constant-segment primers, with sample barcodes and unique molecular identifiers being introduced. RNA was extracted from every sample with Trizol reagent. Libraries were amplified in two PCR steps, with a second sample barcode and Illumina TruSeq adapters added in the second step. The libraries were sequenced on an Illumina NovaSeq using 2 x 150 bp paired-end reads. As for the original processing: Reads were demultiplexed and collapsed into UMI-guided consensus sequences with migec v1.2.7. With mixcr v2.1.11, UMI consensuses were aligned to TRA and TRB V and J templates and assembled into clonotypes. A clonotype was counted as expanded or contracted only when both edgeR and NoisET called the clonotype significant, with the noise models trained on biological replicates. For edgeR calls, the thresholds were a false discovery rate-adjusted p below 0.01 and a log2 fold-change of 1. As an exploratory analysis of dynamics, max-normalized trajectories of the 1000 most abundant clonotypes were examined by PCA with hierarchical clustering. The CD4 or CD8 phenotype of responding clones was assigned using the separately sequenced CD4+ and CD8+ repertoires. TCRdb trimmed public reads at Q25 via fastp, called clones via MiXCR and kept in-frame beta chains. All rows with the same CDR3 protein become a single entry with the most common DNA and genes. TCRdb, not the original authors, processed these V and J calls. The sample yields approximately 250,000 distinct CDR3 sequences; approximately 15% were counted once. Jointly, the top ten make up more than 2% of the sample.

This clonotype was picked up a small number of times. There is no known antigen for this receptor. No clone much larger than this one lies a single base away; base qualities are absent. Ficoll-Paque density gradient centrifugation was the method used to isolate PBMCs. The sequence was collected from an adult woman who had mild COVID-19 (a few samples of this study predate the infection). The sample titles of this study are shuffled in the database, so cell type and time point are left out; the donor was told from shared clones. Input material: PBMCs or a T cell subset sorted from them (not recorded which).

CDR3 reads: CASSLGGAGNTIYF. The DNA sequence is given as TGTGCCAGCAGCTTGGGGGGAGCTGGAAACACCATATATTTT. The chain uses TRBV7-9 and TRBJ1-3; the D segment could be TRBD1, given 5 matching bases. The germline ends are 8 bases apart after V is trimmed by 3 bases and J by 2 bases. Measured from the cysteine to the phenylalanine, the CDR3 is 14 residues long. Kept here is only the CDR3 DNA, which spans 42 bases and is read in frame from base 1. For CDR1 and CDR2, the germline V gene (reference sequence) lists SEHNR and FQNEAQ.